This TCR beta chain was identified in a study of beta chain features in type 1 diabetes. Overall study context: In all, 107,917,701 sorted cells from all samples were analyzed.

Every donor had blood drawn once into heparin, 90 to 150 mL on average. Purity (above 95%) was reached by all sorted populations. The CDR3 covers 15 residues. CDR1 and CDR2 (germline): SGHTA, FQGNSA. Unmatched junction bases numbered 10, after V lost 6 bases and J lost 4 bases. In the case of this clone: The antigen is unknown.

Study-level points and caveats: Insertions at VDJ junctions were less frequent in type 1 diabetes patients. These patients also deleted more nucleotides at the same junctions. Among all four CD4+ subsets, Type 1 diabetes patients had TCRB CDR3s that were moderately but significantly shorter.

Of the isolated RNA, all was reverse transcribed, and so the sequenced material was expressed TCRB transcripts. The assay was immunoSEQ multiplex PCR, and TCRdb's table has in-frame clones only and misses some. The sample lists roughly 180,000 clones, 7% to 9% occurring once. Sequences were obtained from central memory CD4+ T cells from blood. The J gene is TRBJ2-7, the V gene TRBV7-2, with 9 bases matching TRBD1. This clonotype originated in a man aged 18 to 29 with type 1 diabetes. The CDR3 reads CASRRNPTGGYEQYF. In DNA, the CDR3 is TGTGCCAGCAGAAGGAACCCGACAGGGGGATACGAGCAGTACTTC.